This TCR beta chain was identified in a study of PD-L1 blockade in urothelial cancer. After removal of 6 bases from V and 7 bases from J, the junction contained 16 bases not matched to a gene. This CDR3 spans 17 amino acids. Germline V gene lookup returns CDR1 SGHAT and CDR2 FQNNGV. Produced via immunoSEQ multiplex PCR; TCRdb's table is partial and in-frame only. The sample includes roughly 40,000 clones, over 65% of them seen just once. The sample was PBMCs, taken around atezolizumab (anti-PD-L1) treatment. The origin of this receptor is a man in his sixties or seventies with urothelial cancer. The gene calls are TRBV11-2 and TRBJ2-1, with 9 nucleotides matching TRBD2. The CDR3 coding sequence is TGTGCCAGCAGTCCCGGTAGGGTAGCGGGAGCAGGGAATGAGCAGTTCTTC. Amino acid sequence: CASSPGRVAGAGNEQFF.